This passage covers 14 T cell receptor beta chains from one sample sequenced in a study of T cells after yellow fever vaccination. MiXCR, run by TCRdb on the 5' RACE reads, gives a single entry per CDR3 protein. The sample yields roughly 340,000 distinct CDR3 sequences, roughly 8.7% seen once. The sequencing used PBMCs, collected on the day of the first yellow fever vaccination. The receptors originated from a man aged 18 to 29 who received the YFV17D yellow fever vaccine.

This clonotype was detected a few times. This chain connects TRBV14 to TRBJ2-5, with 8 bases lining up with TRBD1. This CDR3 has 15 amino acids. The V segment lost 3 bases and the J segment 5 bases; nucleotides outside the gene matches: 8. Germline CDR1 reads SGHDN; CDR2 reads FVKESK. DNA for the CDR3: TGTGCCAGCAGCCACTCCCGGACAGGGAGGGAGACCCAGTACTTC. Protein product: CASSHSRTGRETQYF.

This clonotype was seen repeatedly, ten times or more. V is TRBV2 and J is TRBJ2-1, with 8 bases lining up with TRBD2. From germline, CDR1 is SNHLY and CDR2 FYNNEI. The ends lost 7 bases at V and 3 bases at J; junction bases unmatched: 5. This CDR3 contains 14 residues. CDR3 DNA sequence: TGTGCCAGCACGCCAGCGGGGGACTACAATGAGCAGTTCTTC. This translates into CASTPAGDYNEQFF.

This rearrangement joins TRBV7-2 to TRBJ2-1; 7 nucleotides line up with TRBD2. V was clipped by 5 bases and J by 5 bases; unmatched bases: 6. The V gene's germline CDR1 is SGHTA and CDR2 FQGNSA. The CDR3 is 14 amino acids. The CDR3 spells CASSALAANNEQFF. The CDR3 DNA reads as TGTGCCAGCAGCGCGCTAGCGGCCAACAATGAGCAGTTCTTC.

This clonotype has a count of ten or more. This chain links TRBV4-1 with TRBJ2-4; 8 bases fit TRBD2. The ends lost 4 bases at V and 7 bases at J; junction bases unmatched: 6. This CDR3 has 14 amino acids. Germline loops: CDR1 MGHRA, CDR2 YSYEKL. The CDR3 sequence is CASSRGLVGNIQYF. The CDR3 DNA sequence: TGCGCCAGCAGCCGGGGACTAGTGGGGAACATTCAGTACTTC.

A single count supports this clonotype. The V and J genes are TRBV12-3 or TRBV12-4 and TRBJ1-5; 8 bases map to TRBD1. After removal of 3 bases from V and 6 bases from J, the junction contained 10 bases not matched to a gene. The CDR3 extends over 16 amino acids. Here the CDR3 reads CASSFGRQGAAQPQHF. CDR3 coding DNA: TGTGCCAGCAGTTTTGGGCGGCAGGGGGCCGCTCAGCCCCAGCATTTT.

The chain links TRBV5-1 to TRBJ2-7; D might be TRBD2 (6 bases). V lost 4 bases and J 2 bases, leaving 19 bases between the germline ends. This CDR3 spans 16 amino acids. Germline CDR1 reads SGHRS; CDR2 reads YFSETQ. CDR3 DNA: TGCGCCAGCAGCCTTCGGGACTCCCAGGGCCCCTACGAGCAGTACTTC. It specifies CASSLRDSQGPYEQYF.

This clonotype was picked up many times. The CDR3 is CASSLQGVKPQHF. The DNA for the CDR3 is TGTGCCAGCAGTTTACAGGGGGTGAAGCCCCAGCATTTT. The chain combines TRBV12-3 or TRBV12-4 with TRBJ1-5, with TRBD1 matching over 7 bases. J gave up 8 bases and V 2 bases, and 3 bases lay outside the gene matches. The CDR3 loop spans 13 amino acids.

This clonotype was recorded at least ten times. The CDR3 DNA follows: TGCAGGGGGTGGGGGACTGAAGCTTTCTTT. This sequence encodes CRGWGTEAFF. The chain recombines TRBV20-1 with TRBJ1-1; a weak D match, TRBD1 (5 bases). The CDR3 has 10 amino acids. CDR1 and CDR2 (germline): DFQATT, SNEGSKA (reference sequence).

There are many counts of this clonotype. The chain employs TRBV3-1 and TRBJ1-1; the D is unclear. Looked up from germline, CDR1 is LGHDT and CDR2 is YNNKEL (reference sequence). This CDR3 region has 13 residues. Trimming took 4 bases from V and 2 from J, leaving 8 bases between them. CDR3 coding DNA: TGTGCCAGCAGCCCGGAATTAAACACTGAAGCTTTCTTT. Amino acid sequence: CASSPELNTEAFF.

This clonotype was found a few times. The V call is TRBV21-1, the J call TRBJ2-7; no DNA check was done on the table's D call, TRBD2. TRBV21-1 corresponds to a pseudogene. The CDR3 runs to 16 residues. Here the CDR3 DNA reads TGTGCCAGCATTCCGGGACTCCAACTTAGCTCCTACGAGCAGTACTTC. It encodes CASIPGLQLSSYEQYF.

This chain joins TRBV30 and TRBJ1-1, with a tentative D call TRBD1 (6 bases). Germline assignment: CDR1 GTSNPN and CDR2 SVGIG (reference sequence). This CDR3 is built from 13 residues. Between the trimmed V and J ends, which lost 2 bases and 4 bases, there was a span of 11 bases. CDR3 bases: TGTGCCTGGAGTCCAGGGGATTCCACTGAAGCTTTCTTT. Residues: CAWSPGDSTEAFF.

This clonotype showed up many times. This sequence joins TRBV5-1 and TRBJ1-2; D is undetermined. V shed 4 bases and J shed 4 bases, with 14 bases lying between them. CDR3 length equals 14 residues. Germline CDR1 SGHRS, CDR2 YFSETQ. The CDR3, as DNA: TGCGCCAGCAGCCCCAGCAGTCCTAGCTATGGCTACACCTTC. It codes for CASSPSSPSYGYTF.

This clonotype was recorded many times. The rearrangement joins TRBV18 to TRBJ2-1; TRBD1 aligns across 8 bases. CDR1 KGHSH and CDR2 LQKENI come from the germline V gene. Trimming at V came to 5 bases and at J to 1 base, leaving 7 bases not matched to a gene. The CDR3 runs 16 residues. The CDR3 DNA follows: TGTGCCAGCTCAGAATATCAGGGGGCATCCTACAATGAGCAGTTCTTC. Translation gives CASSEYQGASYNEQFF.

There are many counts of this clonotype. This chain uses TRBV28 with TRBJ2-5; tentatively, D is TRBD2 (6 bases). The V and J ends lost 3 bases and 9 bases respectively, with 14 bases between them. The CDR3 covers 13 residues. CDR1 MDHEN and CDR2 SYDVKM come from the germline V gene. The CDR3 DNA follows: TGTGCCAGCAGTTTTGGGGGGATGAGTGCCCAGTACTTC. Its protein is CASSFGGMSAQYF.